This T cell receptor (beta chain) emerged from a study of control samples from healthy donors and cancer patients. The table came from immunoSEQ multiplex PCR; TCRdb's copy has only in-frame clones and leaves some out. The data show roughly 70,000 clones, over 70% seen once. The germline gives CDR1 GTSNPN, CDR2 SVGIG (reference sequence). With 3 bases clipped from V and 9 bases from J, the junction kept 10 bases outside the gene matches. CDR3 length: 15 amino acids. V is TRBV30 and J is TRBJ2-1, with 11 bases identical to TRBD2. The clonotype was recovered from a man in his forties or fifties in good health. The sample taken for sequencing was blood. The CDR3 region is CAWSVLAGDFGEQFF. The CDR3 DNA reads as TGTGCCTGGAGCGTACTAGCGGGAGATTTCGGTGAGCAGTTCTTC.